This note documents a single T cell receptor (beta chain) sequence. In the original processing: From reference gene primer amplification, estimates of nucleated cell counts were derived. Measured with immunoSEQ multiplex PCR; TCRdb has only the in-frame clones, and not every one. The V and J calls and the clone size are those of that table, but D and trimming were determined from the DNA. The table lists some 150,000 clones, roughly 87% of them singletons. V lost 1 base to trimming and J lost 2 bases, with 18 bases between them. Germline lookup yields CDR1 LGHDT and CDR2 YNNKEL (reference sequence). The CDR3 has 19 amino acids. The sample belongs to a study of blood T cell repertoires in COVID-19. Study summary: The United States, Italy and Spain provided the acute and convalescent COVID-19 samples. From T cells, B-cell-depleted T cells, or PBMCs came the material, which was cDNA or gDNA.

J is TRBJ1-6 and V is TRBV3-1 (or the pseudogene TRBV3-2); maybe TRBD1 (6 bases). The receptor comes from an older woman who had recovered from COVID-19. The sequencing sample was made of peripheral blood. CDR3 protein: CASSQGSGGGLTYNSPLHF. DNA of the CDR3: TGTGCCAGCAGCCAAGGATCCGGGGGGGGGCTCACCTATAATTCACCCCTCCACTTT.